This TCR beta chain was identified during a study of regulatory and conventional T cells in RAG deficiency. Whole-study results and caveats: Shannon entropy fell and Simpson indices rose in RAG-deficient patients. Compared with controls, unique Treg TCR beta sequences dropped approximately 100-fold in Omenn syndrome and CID/AS. Omenn patients showed >85% Treg-Tconv overlap and shorter CDR3 lengths.

V was trimmed by 4 bases and J by 1 base, leaving 10 bases between them. CDR1 is MNHEY and CDR2 is SMNVEV in the germline V gene (reference sequence). CDR3 length equals 14 residues. In its sample, this clone was seen once. Its antigen is not identified. TCRdb's copy holds only in-frame clones and misses some; the assay was immunoSEQ multiplex PCR. The top ten clones hold under 7% of a sample with more than 30,000 clones, 85% to 90% of them seen once. This sample was also put to use in a study of regulatory T cells. From that paper: Primers: 52 TRBV forward and 13 TRBJ reverse.

The genes are TRBV27 and TRBJ1-1; D is ambiguous. Sequences were obtained from CD8+ T cells sorted from blood. This TCR came from a human donor in good health. CDR3 sequence reads: CASSSLGENTEAFF. The CDR3, as DNA: TGTGCCAGCAGTTCCCTCGGAGAGAACACTGAAGCTTTCTTT.